These 4 T cell receptor beta chains came from one sample sequenced in a study of brain T cells in children with intractable seizures. The data were produced by immunoSEQ multiplex PCR, yet TCRdb's version contains in-frame clones alone and is incomplete. The sample has 110,000 or so clones; 85% to 95% are singletons. The input for sequencing was peripheral blood, taken at surgery. The receptors come from a boy younger than two with hemimegalencephaly and intractable seizures.

This chain uses TRBV24-1 with TRBJ2-1; TRBD2 is a possible D gene (5 bases). V was pared by 3 bases and J by 5 bases, with 22 bases between. This CDR3 is built from 18 residues. Germline CDR1 reads KGHDR; CDR2 reads SFDVKD. CDR3 loop: CATSDLPPGTKKDNEQFF. The CDR3 region has the DNA TGTGCCACCAGTGATCTCCCTCCGGGAACAAAAAAGGACAATGAGCAGTTCTTC.

CDR3 residues: CASSSLPDRLYEQYF. CDR3 in DNA: TGTGCCAGCAGCTCCCTCCCAGACAGGCTCTACGAGCAGTACTTC. The chain is built from TRBV11-2 and TRBJ2-7; possibly TRBD1 for D (6 bases). V dropped 4 bases and J dropped 3 bases, with 16 bases sitting between them. The CDR3 spans 15 residues. CDR1 is SGHAT and CDR2 is FQNNGV in the germline V gene. The full variable domain, rest sourced from reference TRBV11-2 and TRBJ2-7, is EAGVAQSPRYKIIEKRQSVAFWCNPISGHATLYWYQQILGQGPKLLIQFQNNGVVDDSQLPKDRFSAERLKGVDSTLKIQPAKLEDSAVYLCASSSLPDRLYEQYFGPGTRLTVT.

The chain links TRBV13 to TRBJ2-2, with D possibly matching TRBD2 (5 bases). V lost 0 bases to trimming and J lost 8 bases, with 7 bases between them. The CDR3 consists of 13 residues. Germline loops: CDR1 PRHDT, CDR2 FYEKMQ (reference sequence). The CDR3 DNA reads as TGTGCCAGCAGCTTAGGACGAGGGGGGGAGCTGTTTTTT. Encoded protein: CASSLGRGGELFF.

The V call is TRBV6-5, the J call TRBJ1-1, with TRBD1 matching 9 bases. Per the germline V gene, CDR1 is MNHEY and CDR2 is SVGAGI. V lost 4 bases to trimming and J lost 10 bases; unmatched junction nucleotides: 4. The CDR3 has 12 amino acids. CDR3 nucleotides: TGTGCCAGCAGTTTCGGACAGGGGCCAGCTTTCTTT. It is translated as CASSFGQGPAFF.